This T cell receptor (beta chain) stems from a study of blood T cells in healthy people across ages. Whole-study findings and limits: Donor CMV status was unknown, possibly confounding expanded clonotype changes.

The CDR3 loop spans 17 amino acids. The germline V gene has CDR1 SGHRS and CDR2 YFSETQ. On this clonotype: Antigen specificity is unknown. At one end, the junction sequence differs from germline, possibly due to a read error.

Primers used in a second PCR of about 7 to 12 cycles were a sample-barcoded 5' primer and a J-beta primer mix. TCRdb re-derived calls from the 5' RACE reads in MiXCR, one entry per CDR3 protein. The sample yields roughly 1.9 million distinct CDR3 sequences, 35% to 50% seen once. Sequencing was carried out using blood. The V gene is TRBV5-1, the J gene TRBJ2-6, with D perhaps TRBD1 or TRBD2 (5 bases each). The source is a human donor in good health. CDR3 in DNA: TGCGCCAGCAGCTTAGGGGACCCGGGACCTGGGGCCAACGTCCGGACTTTC. It specifies CASSLGDPGPGANVRTF.